The clone carrying this TCR beta chain occurred many times. Using RNA transcripts as the source, TCR beta CDR3 regions were amplified. Initially, a first-round RT-PCR of the TCR CDR3 employed the HTBI primer set. TCRdb itself ran the multiplex PCR reads through MiXCR, one entry per CDR3 protein. The table shows 250,000 to 300,000 distinct CDR3 sequences, with roughly 20% occurring only once. This sample is drawn from a study of T cells in Graves' hyperthyroidism and ophthalmopathy. The V end was cut by 7 bases, the J end by 3 bases, with 10 bases between. Germline V lookup: CDR1 MDHEN, CDR2 SYDVKM. This CDR3 is 12 amino acids long.

Sequencing used blood. This chain connects TRBV28 to TRBJ2-7, with D unresolved. The TCR originated in a middle-aged man with Graves' ophthalmopathy. The CDR3 reads CASNIPDYEQYF. The CDR3 nucleotides read TGTGCCAGCAATATTCCCGACTACGAGCAGTACTTC.